One and the same sample provided the 24 T cell receptor beta chains below, sequenced in a study of blood T cell repertoires in COVID-19. This table comes from immunoSEQ multiplex PCR, and its TCRdb copy is limited to in-frame clones, with some not included. The table records over 200,000 clones, around 87% of them present only once. Sequences were obtained from peripheral blood. The receptors were gathered from a woman between 45 and 65 years old with acute or convalescent COVID-19.

The chain joins TRBV9 to TRBJ1-2; 7 bases match TRBD1. The length of the CDR3 is 16 residues. Per germline, CDR1 SGDLS and CDR2 YYNGEE. V lost 4 bases to trimming and J lost 10 bases; unmatched junction nucleotides: 19. The CDR3 spells CASSFQTGKGYLDYTF. In DNA form, the CDR3 reads TGTGCCAGCAGCTTCCAGACAGGGAAGGGGTATCTTGACTACACCTTC. The full variable domain, with the rest looked up from reference TRBV9 and TRBJ1-2, is DSGVTQTPKHLITATGQRVTLRCSPRSGDLSVYWYQQSLDQGLQFLIQYYNGEERAKGNILERFSAQQFPDLHSELNLSSLELGDSALYFCASSFQTGKGYLDYTFGSGTRLTVV.

V and J are TRBV6-5 and TRBJ1-2; 10 bases agree with TRBD1. V shed 8 bases and J 8 bases; nucleotides not matched to a gene: 14. The CDR3 has 15 residues. The germline gives CDR1 MNHEY, CDR2 SVGAGI. The CDR3 sequence is CASVGPGTGAGGYTF. The CDR3 nucleotides read TGTGCCAGCGTGGGACCGGGGACAGGGGCTGGCGGCTACACCTTC.

CDR3 residues: CASNPTGVETQYF. In nucleotides, the CDR3 is TGTGCCAGCAACCCGACAGGGGTTGAGACCCAGTACTTC. V usage is TRBV6-2 or TRBV6-3 and J usage is TRBJ2-5; 8 nucleotides line up with TRBD1. Looked up from germline, CDR1 is MNHEY and CDR2 is SVGEGT. V trimming: 7 bases; J trimming: 5 bases; junction bases outside the gene matches: 6. The CDR3 length is 13 residues.

The chain carries TRBV7-9 and TRBJ1-1; D not resolved. There are 13 residues in the CDR3. CDR1 and CDR2 from the germline V gene are SEHNR and FQNEAQ (reference sequence). Trimming left V 5 bases short and J 7 bases short, with 14 bases between. This chain's CDR3 is CASSRDWSGEAFF. CDR3 DNA: TGTGCCAGCAGCCGAGACTGGAGTGGTGAAGCTTTCTTT.

This clone was seen only once. The chain is built from TRBV20-1 and TRBJ1-5, with D maybe TRBD1 (6 bases). The V gene lost 3 bases and the J gene lost 6 bases, with 9 bases spanning the gap. CDR1 and CDR2 from the germline V gene are DFQATT and SNEGSKA (reference sequence). This CDR3 is built from 12 residues. The CDR3 region has the DNA TGCAGTGCTAGTCAGGGGTCTCAGCCCCAGCATTTT. It codes for CSASQGSQPQHF.

V usage is TRBV21-1 and J usage is TRBJ1-1; the table names TRBD1, a call not compared with the DNA. TRBV21-1 is reported as a pseudogene. This CDR3 region has 19 residues. CDR3 loop: CASRAMTTGPNSMNTEAFF. CDR3 DNA sequence: TGTGCCAGCAGAGCCATGACGACAGGTCCGAATTCAATGAACACTGAAGCTTTCTTT.

The chain joins TRBV30 to TRBJ1-2; 8 bases match TRBD1. Germline V gives CDR1 GTSNPN, CDR2 SVGIG (reference sequence). The CDR3 sequence is 12 residues long. The ends lost 5 bases at V and 8 bases at J; junction bases unmatched: 7. This CDR3 is CAWGTGVGGYTF. Written as DNA, the CDR3 is TGTGCCTGGGGGACAGGAGTTGGGGGCTACACCTTC.

The rearrangement joins TRBV14 to TRBJ2-3, with 9 nucleotides matching TRBD2. The CDR3 spans 16 residues. Germline CDR1 reads SGHDN; CDR2 reads FVKESK. Losses at the gene ends were 2 bases for V and 2 bases for J; bases not matched to a gene: 5. The CDR3 coding sequence is TGTGCCAGCAGCCAACGGCTAGCGGGATACACAGATACGCAGTATTTT. This sequence encodes CASSQRLAGYTDTQYF.

The rearrangement uses TRBV7-2 and TRBJ2-7, with TRBD2 matching over 8 bases. CDR3 length: 15 amino acids. CDR1 SGHTA and CDR2 FQGNSA come from the germline V gene. V gave up 2 bases and J gave up 4 bases; unmatched junction bases: 7. The CDR3 DNA reads TGTGCCAGCAGCTTAATGAGCGGGAGTCCTTACGAGCAGTACTTC. As protein: CASSLMSGSPYEQYF.

This clone was detected once. The chain is built from TRBV10-3 and TRBJ1-1, with D tentatively TRBD1 (6 bases). Between the trimmed V and J ends, which lost 6 bases and 2 bases, there was a span of 10 bases. This CDR3 spans 13 amino acids. Germline assignment: CDR1 ENHRY and CDR2 SYGVKD. The CDR3 coding sequence is TGTGCCATCAGAGGACAGATTAACACTGAAGCTTTCTTT. The encoded protein is CAIRGQINTEAFF.

The CDR3 loop is CASSPPVAGGRTDTQYF. The CDR3 bases are TGTGCCAGCTCACCACCGGTAGCGGGAGGTCGCACAGATACGCAGTATTTT. The chain is built from TRBV18 and TRBJ2-3, with 10 bases aligning to TRBD2. With V trimmed by 0 bases and J by 1 base, 4 bases remained unmatched. The germline V gene encodes CDR1 KGHSH and CDR2 LQKENI. The CDR3 length is 17 residues.

This clone was observed a single time. This chain links TRBV7-3 with TRBJ2-5, with TRBD2 matching 10 bases. This CDR3 region has 21 residues. Germline lookup yields CDR1 SGHTA and CDR2 FQGTGA. The junction had 22 bases not matched to a gene; V was cut back by 2 bases and J by 4 bases. The CDR3 spells CASSLAGSVGLAGVLGETQYF. Written as DNA, the CDR3 is TGTGCCAGCAGCTTAGCCGGTTCGGTGGGGCTAGCGGGAGTTTTAGGAGAGACCCAGTACTTC.

CDR3 coding DNA: TGTGCCAGCAGCGCGAAAGAGGGCAGATACAATGAGCAGTTCTTC. Protein sequence: CASSAKEGRYNEQFF. The gene calls are TRBV9 and TRBJ2-1; D is perhaps TRBD2 (5 bases). V was trimmed by 3 bases and J by 4 bases, leaving 14 bases between them. There are 15 residues in the CDR3. Germline CDR1 is SGDLS and CDR2 is YYNGEE.

The rearrangement joins TRBV29-1 to TRBJ2-7, with TRBD1 identical over 7 bases. V lost 6 bases, J lost 4 bases, and 6 bases stayed unmatched. CDR1 and CDR2 from the germline V gene are SQVTM and ANQGSEA. There are 12 residues in the CDR3. The CDR3 here is CSVLDRRYEQYF. The CDR3 region has the DNA TGCAGCGTCTTGGACAGGAGATACGAGCAGTACTTC.

The gene calls are TRBV19 and TRBJ1-1; D unresolved. CDR3 length: 13 amino acids. Germline V gene lookup returns CDR1 LNHDA and CDR2 SQIVND (reference sequence). V gave up 6 bases and J gave up 1 base, with 9 bases separating them. CDR3: CASSTLGNTEAFF. The CDR3 DNA reads as TGTGCCAGTAGCACGCTCGGGAACACTGAAGCTTTCTTT.

CDR3 amino acids: CASTRPAGGSYEQYF. CDR3 nucleotide sequence: TGTGCCAGCACACGTCCAGCGGGCGGCTCCTACGAGCAGTACTTC. The V gene is TRBV6-8, the J gene TRBJ2-7, with D possibly matching TRBD2 (6 bases). Trimming stripped 7 bases from V and 0 bases from J, with 16 bases between. This CDR3 is 15 amino acids long. Germline V gene data show CDR1 as MNHGY and CDR2 as SAAAGT.

The J gene is TRBJ2-3, the V gene TRBV19; 8 bases map to TRBD2. Unmatched junction bases numbered 3, after V lost 3 bases and J lost 4 bases. The CDR3 is 14 residues long. The germline gives CDR1 LNHDA, CDR2 SQIVND (reference sequence). CDR3 sequence reads: CASSMSLAADTQYF. The DNA for the CDR3 is TGTGCCAGTAGTATGTCACTAGCGGCAGATACGCAGTATTTT.

The CDR3 spells CASSQEGQARGNTIYF. DNA for the CDR3: TGCGCCAGCAGCCAAGAGGGACAGGCAAGAGGAAACACCATATATTTT. The genes are TRBV4-1 and TRBJ1-3; TRBD1 matches 8 bases. Trimming cost V 0 bases and J 4 bases; bases outside gene matches: 5. Germline V gene lookup returns CDR1 MGHRA and CDR2 YSYEKL. The CDR3 extends over 16 amino acids.

This clone appeared a few times. The chain employs TRBV11-2 and TRBJ2-3; 8 bases are a match to TRBD2. The V segment lost 1 base and the J segment 6 bases; nucleotides outside the gene matches: 0. In germline, CDR1 is SGHAT, CDR2 FQNNGV. The CDR3 runs 13 residues. The chain's CDR3 is CASSLASGDTQYF. The CDR3 DNA sequence: TGTGCCAGCAGCTTAGCTAGCGGGGATACGCAGTATTTT. The full variable domain, rest sourced from reference TRBV11-2 and TRBJ2-3, is EAGVAQSPRYKIIEKRQSVAFWCNPISGHATLYWYQQILGQGPKLLIQFQNNGVVDDSQLPKDRFSAERLKGVDSTLKIQPAKLEDSAVYLCASSLASGDTQYFGPGTRLTVL.

The chain employs TRBV27 and TRBJ2-6, with D possibly TRBD1 on 5 matching bases. CDR3 size: 15 residues. V was clipped by 5 bases and J by 4 bases, with 12 bases between them. Germline-derived CDR1 and CDR2 are MNHEY and SMNVEV (reference sequence). DNA for the CDR3: TGTGCCAGCAGTCGAGTAGGGGTGGGGGCCAACGTCCTGACTTTC. Amino acid sequence: CASSRVGVGANVLTF.

This chain uses TRBV7-3 with TRBJ1-2; D might be TRBD1 (5 bases). This CDR3 comprises 13 residues. Germline assignment: CDR1 SGHTA and CDR2 FQGTGA. Trimming left V 7 bases short and J 6 bases short, with 15 bases between. The CDR3 DNA sequence: TGTGCCAGCACCCTAATCACCAGGGATGGCTACACCTTC. It is translated as CASTLITRDGYTF.

The chain links TRBV18 to TRBJ1-4; TRBD1 might be the D (6 bases). Deletions cut 0 bases from V and 2 bases from J, with 7 bases between. Germline V gene lookup returns CDR1 KGHSH and CDR2 LQKENI. This CDR3 is 15 amino acids long. The CDR3 region is CASSPPDSTNEKLFF. Written as DNA, the CDR3 is TGTGCCAGCTCACCACCGGACAGCACTAATGAAAAACTGTTTTTT. The variable domain in full, with the rest retrieved from reference TRBV18 and TRBJ1-4, is NAGVMQNPRHLVRRRGQEARLRCSPMKGHSHVYWYRQLPEEGLKFMVYLQKENIIDESGMPKERFSAEFPKEGPSILRIQQVVRGDSAAYFCASSPPDSTNEKLFFGSGTQLSVL.

The chain is built from TRBV14 and TRBJ2-3; D may be TRBD2 (7 bases). CDR3 length equals 15 residues. CDR1 is SGHDN, CDR2 FVKESK, per germline. The V end was cut by 3 bases, the J end by 5 bases, with 15 bases between. CDR3 sequence reads: CASSQQRGGGDTQYF. The CDR3 region has the DNA TGTGCCAGCAGCCAGCAGCGGGGAGGGGGAGATACGCAGTATTTT.

This chain joins TRBV3-1 (or the pseudogene TRBV3-2) and TRBJ2-1; 12 bases align to TRBD2. The germline V gene has CDR1 LGHDT and CDR2 YNNKEL (reference sequence). V shed 0 bases, J shed 7 bases, and the junction held 7 bases outside the gene matches. This CDR3 spans 17 amino acids. CDR3 sequence reads: CASSQDLRTSGVNEQFF. CDR3 nucleotides: TGTGCCAGCAGCCAAGATCTCCGGACTAGCGGGGTTAATGAGCAGTTCTTC.